This is a list of T cell receptor beta chains from one sample in a study of OX40 agonist ivuxolimab in advanced cancers. The table came from immunoSEQ multiplex PCR; TCRdb's copy has only in-frame clones and leaves some out. Here the sample spans about 95,000 clones, 75% to 95% being singletons. Specimen: CD4+ or CD8+ T cells sorted from blood, collected in a trial of the OX40 agonist ivuxolimab. These receptors were obtained from an adult with an advanced solid tumor such as melanoma, head and neck, liver or kidney cancer. Each CDR3 is given with its conserved first and last residue. Each record gives: V gene, CDR3 protein.

TRBV7-2 CASSQRDGNTGELFF
TRBV27 CASSWGSLETQYF
TRBV30 CAWRKGGSYEQYF
TRBV6-1 CASSAGLSGQPQHF
TRBV19 CASSADRTGTGELFF
TRBV30 CAWSPSGEGLLF
TRBV6-5 CASSYPGQGVFWFF
TRBV9 CASSVRLAGAYNEQFF
TRBV2 CASKFGTNTEAFF
TRBV7-9 CASSPRGLGPDTQYF
TRBV7-2 CASSRYGATAGNTIYF
TRBV2 CASKADRDTTYEQYF
TRBV5-1 CASSLGRADSSYEQYF
TRBV7-9 CASSFSGGEQYF
TRBV18 CASSMDRRNEKLFF
TRBV28 CASGLSMSGGEQYF
TRBV4-2 CASSVGNYNEQFF
TRBV6-6 CASSYVGQGFEAFF
TRBV6-1 CASSLRPVGEQYF
TRBV18 CASSPPRQMNYGYTF
TRBV10-3 CATQTPSSGTDTQYF
TRBV10-3 CATMAGDKREKLFF
TRBV28 CASWGAYEQYF
TRBV4-1 CASSQDLTPSYEQYF
TRBV28 CASSRGTGAEKLFF
TRBV30 CAWRSSGITYEQYF
TRBV6-4 CASRKGTYSTDTQYF
TRBV5-1 CASSIAGSPYNEQFF
TRBV25-1 CASSESGIRSGYTF
TRBV6-1 CASSGISNTEAFF
TRBV5-8 CASSGDSLSEYF
TRBV7-9 CASSAGLGNEQFF
TRBV10-3 CAISGRNDPYEQYF
TRBV6-5 CASSLQAAGNTIYF